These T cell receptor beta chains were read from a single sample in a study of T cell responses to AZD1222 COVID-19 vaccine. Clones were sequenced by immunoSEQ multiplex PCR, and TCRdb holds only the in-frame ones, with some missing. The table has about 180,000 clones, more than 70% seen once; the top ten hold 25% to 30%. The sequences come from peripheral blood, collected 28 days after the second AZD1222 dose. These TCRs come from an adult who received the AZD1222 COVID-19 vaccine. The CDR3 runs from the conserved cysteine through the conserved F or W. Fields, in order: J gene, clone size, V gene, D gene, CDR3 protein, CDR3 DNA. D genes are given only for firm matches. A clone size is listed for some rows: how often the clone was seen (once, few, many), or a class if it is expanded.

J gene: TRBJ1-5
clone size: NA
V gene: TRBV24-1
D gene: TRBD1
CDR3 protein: CATSSAGTGGGQPQHF
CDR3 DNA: TGTGCCACCAGTTCGGCCGGGACAGGGGGCGGGCAGCCCCAGCATTTT

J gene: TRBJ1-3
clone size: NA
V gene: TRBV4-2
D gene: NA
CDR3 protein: CASSQVNTGTAGNTIYF
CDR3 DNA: TGTGCCAGCAGCCAAGTTAACACGGGGACCGCTGGAAACACCATATATTTT

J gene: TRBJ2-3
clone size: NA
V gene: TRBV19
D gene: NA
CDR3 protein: CASSIGQNRRTDTQYF
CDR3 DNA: TGTGCCAGTAGTATCGGACAGAATCGCCGAACAGATACGCAGTATTTT

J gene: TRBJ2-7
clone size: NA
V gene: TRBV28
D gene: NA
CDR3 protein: CASSLPGEGVHEQYF
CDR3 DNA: TGTGCCAGCAGCCTCCCAGGGGAGGGGGTACACGAGCAGTACTTC

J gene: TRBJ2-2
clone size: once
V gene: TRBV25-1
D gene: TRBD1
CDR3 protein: CASRGQAIGELFF
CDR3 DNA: TGTGCCAGCAGGGGACAGGCAATCGGGGAGCTGTTTTTT

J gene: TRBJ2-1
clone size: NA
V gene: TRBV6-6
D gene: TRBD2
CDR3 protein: CASRGAGGNEQFF
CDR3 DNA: TGTGCCAGCAGGGGAGCGGGAGGTAATGAGCAGTTCTTC

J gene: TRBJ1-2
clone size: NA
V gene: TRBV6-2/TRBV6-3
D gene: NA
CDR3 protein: CASSYSTAGYTF
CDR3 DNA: TGTGCCAGCAGTTACTCTACCGCTGGCTACACCTTC

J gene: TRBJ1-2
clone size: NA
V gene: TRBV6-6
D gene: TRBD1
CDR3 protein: CASSYSDRGYGYTF
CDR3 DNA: TGTGCCAGCAGTTATTCAGACAGGGGCTATGGCTACACCTTC

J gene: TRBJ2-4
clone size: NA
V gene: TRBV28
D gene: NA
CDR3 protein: CASSLWEGAKNIQYF
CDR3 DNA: TGTGCCAGCAGTTTATGGGAGGGGGCCAAAAACATTCAGTACTTC

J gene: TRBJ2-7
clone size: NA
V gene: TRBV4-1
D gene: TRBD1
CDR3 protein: CASSQVGRGHYEQYF
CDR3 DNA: TGCGCCAGCAGCCAAGTCGGCAGGGGGCACTACGAGCAGTACTTC

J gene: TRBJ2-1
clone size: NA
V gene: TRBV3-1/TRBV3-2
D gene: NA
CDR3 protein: CASSQGRVAAEAGEQFF
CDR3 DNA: TGTGCCAGCAGCCAAGGGAGGGTAGCGGCGGAGGCAGGTGAGCAGTTCTTC

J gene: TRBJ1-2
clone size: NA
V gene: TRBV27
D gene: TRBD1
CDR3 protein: CASSFGTGYGYTF
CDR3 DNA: TGTGCCAGCAGTTTCGGGACAGGCTATGGCTACACCTTC

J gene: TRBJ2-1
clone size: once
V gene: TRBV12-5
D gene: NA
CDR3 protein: CASGLGGGNEQFF
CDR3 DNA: TGTGCTAGTGGTTTGGGTGGTGGTAATGAGCAGTTCTTC

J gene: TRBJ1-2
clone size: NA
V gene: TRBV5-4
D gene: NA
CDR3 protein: CASSSGVGGANYGYTF
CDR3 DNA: TGTGCCAGCAGCTCGGGTGTCGGGGGAGCTAACTATGGCTACACCTTC

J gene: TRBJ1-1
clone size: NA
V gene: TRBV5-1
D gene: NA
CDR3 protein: CASSSMTVNTEAFF
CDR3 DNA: TGCGCCAGCAGCTCCATGACGGTGAACACTGAAGCTTTCTTT

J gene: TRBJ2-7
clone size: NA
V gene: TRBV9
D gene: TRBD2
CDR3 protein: CASSVSAGGSEQYF
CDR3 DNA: TGTGCCAGCAGCGTATCAGCGGGAGGATCCGAGCAGTACTTC

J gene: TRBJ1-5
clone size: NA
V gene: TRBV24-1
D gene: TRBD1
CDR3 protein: CATSDPGTGATNQPQHF
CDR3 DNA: TGTGCCACCAGTGACCCTGGGACAGGGGCGACCAATCAGCCCCAGCATTTT

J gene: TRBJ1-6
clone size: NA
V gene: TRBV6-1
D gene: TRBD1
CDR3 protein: CASSELGQGGSPLHF
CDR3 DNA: TGTGCCAGCAGTGAACTAGGACAGGGAGGTTCACCCCTCCACTTT

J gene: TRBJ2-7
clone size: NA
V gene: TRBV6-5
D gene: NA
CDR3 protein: CASREGPRRGEQYF
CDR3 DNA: TGTGCCAGCAGGGAGGGACCCCGCCGGGGCGAGCAGTACTTC

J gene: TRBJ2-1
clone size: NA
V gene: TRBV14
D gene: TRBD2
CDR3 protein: CASSLKPSGRGYNEQFF
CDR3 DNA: TGTGCCAGCAGCCTAAAGCCTAGCGGGAGAGGGTACAATGAGCAGTTCTTC

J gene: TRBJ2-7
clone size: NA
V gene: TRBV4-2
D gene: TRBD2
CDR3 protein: CASSQAVGLAAYEQYF
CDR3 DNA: TGTGCCAGCAGCCAAGCCGTGGGACTAGCGGCCTACGAGCAGTACTTC

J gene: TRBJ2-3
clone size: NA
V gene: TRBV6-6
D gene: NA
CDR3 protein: CAVGLGTDTQYF
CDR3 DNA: TGTGCAGTAGGTTTGGGCACAGATACGCAGTATTTT

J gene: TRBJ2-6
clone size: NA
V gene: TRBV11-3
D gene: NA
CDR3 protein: CASSLGGNVAGANVLTF
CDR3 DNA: TGTGCCAGCAGCCTAGGGGGGAACGTCGCTGGGGCCAACGTCCTGACTTTC

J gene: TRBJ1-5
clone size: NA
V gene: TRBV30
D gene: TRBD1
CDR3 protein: CAWSRDRDQPQHF
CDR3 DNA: TGTGCCTGGAGCCGGGACAGGGATCAGCCCCAGCATTTT

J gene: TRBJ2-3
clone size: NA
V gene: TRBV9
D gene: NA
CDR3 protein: CASSPRWGRWTDTQYF
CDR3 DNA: TGTGCCAGCAGTCCTAGGTGGGGCAGGTGGACAGATACGCAGTATTTT

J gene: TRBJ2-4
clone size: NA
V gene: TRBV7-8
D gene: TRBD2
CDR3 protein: CASSLGASGGNIQYF
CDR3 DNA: TGTGCCAGCAGCTTAGGGGCTAGCGGGGGGAACATTCAGTACTTC

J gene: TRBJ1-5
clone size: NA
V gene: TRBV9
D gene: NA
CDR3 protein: CASSVGQGGTPQHF
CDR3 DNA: TGTGCCAGCAGCGTAGGGCAGGGTGGGACGCCCCAGCATTTT

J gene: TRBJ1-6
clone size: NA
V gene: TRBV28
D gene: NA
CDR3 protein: CASSLWDTASNSPLHF
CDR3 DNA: TGTGCCAGCAGCTTATGGGACACAGCCTCTAATTCACCCCTCCACTTT

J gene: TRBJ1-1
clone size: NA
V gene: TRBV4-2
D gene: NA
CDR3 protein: CASSQAGVGTEAFF
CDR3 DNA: TGTGCCAGCAGCCAGGCGGGGGTAGGCACTGAAGCTTTCTTT

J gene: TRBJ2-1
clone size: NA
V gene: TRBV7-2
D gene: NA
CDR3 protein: CASSLSLDEQFF
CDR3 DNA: TGTGCCAGCAGCTTATCCCTAGATGAGCAGTTCTTC

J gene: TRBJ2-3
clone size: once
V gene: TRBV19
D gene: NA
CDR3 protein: CASKLVRTDTQYF
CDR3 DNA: TGTGCCAGTAAGTTGGTACGCACAGATACGCAGTATTTT

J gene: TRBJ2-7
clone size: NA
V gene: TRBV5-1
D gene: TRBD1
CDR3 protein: CASSPERGHGEQYF
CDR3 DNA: TGCGCCAGCAGCCCTGAGAGGGGGCATGGTGAGCAGTACTTC

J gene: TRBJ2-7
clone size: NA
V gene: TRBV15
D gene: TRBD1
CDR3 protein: CATSRDFPGQGYEQYF
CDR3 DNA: TGTGCCACCAGCAGAGATTTTCCGGGACAGGGCTACGAGCAGTACTTC

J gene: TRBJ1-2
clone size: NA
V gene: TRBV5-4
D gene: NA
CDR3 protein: CASSFMGNYGYTF
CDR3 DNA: TGTGCCAGCAGCTTTATGGGAAACTATGGCTACACCTTC

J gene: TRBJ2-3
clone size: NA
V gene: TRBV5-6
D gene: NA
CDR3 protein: CASSPGISSTDTQYF
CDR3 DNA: TGTGCCAGCAGCCCGGGAATTTCTAGCACAGATACGCAGTATTTT

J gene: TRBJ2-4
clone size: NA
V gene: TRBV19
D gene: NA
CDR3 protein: CATTPPIRDIQYF
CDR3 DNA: TGTGCGACCACCCCCCCCATACGGGACATTCAGTACTTC

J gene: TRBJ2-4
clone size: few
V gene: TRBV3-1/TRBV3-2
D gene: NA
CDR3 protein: CASSQDLGMAKNIQYF
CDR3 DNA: TGTGCCAGCAGCCAAGACTTGGGTATGGCCAAAAACATTCAGTACTTC

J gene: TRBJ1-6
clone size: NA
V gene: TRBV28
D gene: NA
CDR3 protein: CASSLGQLYNSPLHF
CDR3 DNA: TGTGCCAGCAGTTTAGGACAGCTCTATAATTCACCCCTCCACTTT

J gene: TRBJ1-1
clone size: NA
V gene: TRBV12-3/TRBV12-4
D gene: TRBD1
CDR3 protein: CASSRGTGLRAFF
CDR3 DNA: TGTGCCAGCAGCCGCGGGACAGGGCTGCGAGCTTTCTTT

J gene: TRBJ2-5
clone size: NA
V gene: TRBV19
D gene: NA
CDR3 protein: CASSMTPPGETQYF
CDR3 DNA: TGTGCCAGTAGTATGACTCCCCCCGGGGAGACCCAGTACTTC